This passage covers 31 T cell receptor beta chains from one sample sequenced in a study of T cells in Graves' hyperthyroidism and ophthalmopathy. Amplification of TCR beta CDR3 regions was performed using RNA transcripts as template. HTBI primers were employed in a first-round RT-PCR of the TCR CDR3. TCRdb redid the calling of the multiplex PCR reads with MiXCR, one entry per CDR3 protein. The sample carries nearly 600,000 distinct CDR3 sequences, approximately 15% recorded once. Sequenced sample: blood. These receptors came from a young woman with Graves' hyperthyroidism that later progressed to Graves' ophthalmopathy.

This clonotype was seen many times. This sequence joins TRBV19 and TRBJ1-2; D perhaps matches TRBD1 (5 bases). This CDR3 has 15 amino acids. Trimming pared 4 bases from V and 3 bases from J, leaving 15 bases between. The germline CDR1 and CDR2 sequences are LNHDA and SQIVND (reference sequence). CDR3 nucleotides: TGTGCCAGTAGTACTCGACAGAGGAACGACTATGGCTACACCTTC. This encodes CASSTRQRNDYGYTF. The full variable domain, in which reference TRBV19 and TRBJ1-2 provide the parts outside the CDR3, is DGGITQSPKYLFRKEGQNVTLSCEQNLNHDAMYWYRQDPGQGLRLIYYSQIVNDFQKGDIAEGYSVSREKKESFPLTVTSAQKNPTAFYLCASSTRQRNDYGYTFGSGTRLTVV.

The rearrangement joins TRBV4-2 to TRBJ1-4; D is unresolved. The CDR3 consists of 14 residues. V was trimmed by 0 bases and J by 7 bases, leaving 9 bases between them. CDR1 is LGHNA and CDR2 is YNFKEQ in the germline V gene. This CDR3 reads CASSQEEGSEKLFF. As DNA, the CDR3 is TGTGCCAGCAGCCAAGAGGAGGGTTCTGAAAAACTGTTTTTT.

The rearrangement uses TRBV7-2 and TRBJ1-4, with TRBD1 identical over 9 bases. The CDR3 length is 13 residues. Germline values: CDR1 SGHTA, CDR2 FQGNSA. After removal of 5 bases from V and 10 bases from J, the junction contained 5 bases not matched to a gene. The CDR3 DNA follows: TGTGCCAGCAGCGAACAGGGGGCCCCAAAACTGTTTTTT. Its protein is CASSEQGAPKLFF.

The table lists this clonotype with a few counts. The germline gene is not matched at one end of the junction; a read error may be the cause. The V gene is TRBV3-1, the J gene TRBJ2-1; no clear D gene. Germline V gene sequence: CDR1 LGHDT, CDR2 YNNKEL (reference sequence). The CDR3 length is 16 residues. CDR3: CASSQVLVFSYSEQFF. As DNA, the CDR3 is TGTGCCAGCAGCCAAGTTCTAGTGTTTTCCTACAGTGAGCAGTTCTTC.

The sample holds many counts of this clonotype. CDR3 nucleotide sequence: TGCGCCAGCAGCCTTGCCTTCGGGACCGGTAGAAACGAGCAGTACTTC. Protein: CASSLAFGTGRNEQYF. This chain uses TRBV4-3 with TRBJ2-7; the D call may be TRBD1 or TRBD2 (5 bases each). Germline V gene sequence: CDR1 LGHNA, CDR2 YSLEER. The CDR3 spans 16 residues. Deletions cut 4 bases from V and 5 bases from J, with 21 bases between.

The V call is TRBV24-1, the J call TRBJ2-1; maybe TRBD2 (5 bases). From germline, CDR1 is KGHDR and CDR2 SFDVKD. The CDR3 loop spans 14 amino acids. The ends were cut back, 2 bases at V and 10 bases at J, with 14 bases in the middle. As DNA, the CDR3 is TGTGCCACCAGTGATTCGCCTAGCTATCAGGAGCAGTTCTTC. It yields the protein CATSDSPSYQEQFF.

This clonotype was observed many times. V usage is TRBV30 and J usage is TRBJ2-5; D uncertain. CDR1 is GTSNPN, CDR2 SVGIG, per germline (reference sequence). The CDR3 is 13 residues long. V was cut by 0 bases and J by 5 bases, with 10 bases left in between. The CDR3 loop is CAWSVGPWETQYF. Written as DNA, the CDR3 is TGTGCCTGGAGTGTAGGCCCATGGGAGACCCAGTACTTC.

This clonotype has a count of ten or more. The chain uses TRBV2 and TRBJ2-3; D unclear. The V end lost 0 bases, the J end lost 9 bases, and 10 bases lay between the germline ends. The CDR3 covers 13 residues. The germline V gene encodes CDR1 SNHLY and CDR2 FYNNEI. The CDR3 spells CASSEAQAGTQYF. The CDR3 coding sequence is TGTGCCAGCAGTGAAGCGCAGGCCGGGACGCAGTATTTT.

This clonotype was observed many times. The chain recombines TRBV2 with TRBJ2-5; a possible D gene is TRBD1 (5 bases). The CDR3 loop spans 14 amino acids. Trimming removed 11 bases from V and 5 bases from J, with 21 bases in between. CDR1 SNHLY and CDR2 FYNNEI come from the germline V gene. CDR3 sequence (DNA): TGTGCCGGCTGCGACAGCCTGAGCCTTGAGACCCAGTACTTC. Translating it yields CAGCDSLSLETQYF.

This clonotype was observed many times. The CDR3 is CASSLIPATSTDTQYF. The DNA of the CDR3 is TGTGCCAGCAGCTTAATCCCGGCCACCTCCACAGATACGCAGTATTTT. The chain combines TRBV7-3 with TRBJ2-3; no definite D call. Germline loops: CDR1 SGHTA, CDR2 FQGTGA. The CDR3 totals 16 residues. V lost 1 base, J lost 2 bases, and 13 bases lay in between.

This clonotype was detected many times. The chain carries TRBV20-1 and TRBJ2-5, with 8 bases that match TRBD2. V was clipped by 2 bases and J by 4 bases; unmatched bases: 9. Per the germline V gene, CDR1 is DFQATT and CDR2 is SNEGSKA (reference sequence). The CDR3 extends over 15 amino acids. The CDR3 bases are TGCAGTGCTAGACTTAGCGGGATTTACCGAGAGACCCAGTACTTC. Residues: CSARLSGIYRETQYF.

This clonotype was recorded many times. The V gene is TRBV27, the J gene TRBJ2-7; D gene uncertain. Trimming pared 5 bases from V and 8 bases from J, leaving 13 bases between. Looked up from germline, CDR1 is MNHEY and CDR2 is SMNVEV (reference sequence). This CDR3 has 12 amino acids. This chain's CDR3 is CASSPGYGQQYF. The CDR3 bases are TGTGCCAGCAGTCCCGGGTATGGCCAGCAGTACTTC.

V gene TRBV6-1 combines with J gene TRBJ2-7; either TRBD1 or TRBD2 may supply D (5 bases each). The CDR3 consists of 14 residues. V was shortened by 6 bases and J by 1 base, with 13 bases between the two germline ends. The V gene's germline CDR1 is MNHNS and CDR2 SASEGT. The CDR3 DNA reads TGTGCCAGCAGGATCGGGACCAATTCCTACGAGCAGTACTTC. Translation gives CASRIGTNSYEQYF.

The chain couples TRBV7-9 to TRBJ2-7; D remains unclear. Germline CDR1 reads SEHNR; CDR2 reads FQNEAQ (reference sequence). This CDR3 region has 13 residues. V lost 0 bases and J 3 bases, leaving 6 bases between the germline ends. The DNA of the CDR3 is TGTGCCAGCAGCTTAGCGGGCCACTACGAGCAGTACTTC. It yields the protein CASSLAGHYEQYF.

The sample holds many counts of this clonotype. The chain carries TRBV28 and TRBJ2-2; a weak D match, TRBD2 (6 bases). V lost 4 bases and J 6 bases, leaving 12 bases between the germline ends. The CDR3 is made up of 14 amino acids. CDR1 is MDHEN, CDR2 SYDVKM, per germline. The CDR3 coding sequence is TGTGCCAGCAGTTCCCCGGGGGAGCCCGGGGAGCTGTTTTTT. Translation gives CASSSPGEPGELFF.

As concerns this clonotype: Compared with germline, one end of the junction differs, possibly owing to a read error. This chain connects TRBV30 to TRBJ1-6; possible D gene TRBD1, 5 bases. CDR1 and CDR2 (germline): GTSNPN, SVGIG (reference sequence). The CDR3 has 13 amino acids. The CDR3 sequence: CAWSVYGTLNPPF. The CDR3 DNA is TGTGCCTGGAGTGTATACGGGACCCTCAACCCTCCCTTT.

There are many counts of this clonotype. The J gene is TRBJ2-7, the V gene TRBV7-8; tentatively, D is TRBD2 (5 bases). CDR3 length equals 15 residues. Germline CDR1 and CDR2: SGHVS and FQNEAQ. Trimming removed 1 base from V and 0 bases from J, with 10 bases in between. The CDR3 region has the DNA TGTGCCAGCAGCTTAGGACTACTAAGCTCCTACGAGCAGTACTTC. This translates into CASSLGLLSSYEQYF.

This sequence joins TRBV7-9 and TRBJ2-7; no firm D call. Trimming removed 1 base from V and 5 bases from J, with 9 bases in between. From germline, CDR1 is SEHNR and CDR2 FQNEAQ (reference sequence). The CDR3 runs 13 residues. This CDR3 reads CASSLGSGNEQYF. CDR3 coding DNA: TGTGCCAGCAGCTTAGGATCAGGCAACGAGCAGTACTTC.

This clonotype appeared a few times. This chain connects TRBV5-1 to TRBJ1-1; 10 bases agree with TRBD1. Germline V CDR1 and CDR2: SGHRS, YFSETQ. The ends lost 0 bases at V and 3 bases at J; junction bases unmatched: 14. The CDR3 consists of 19 residues. The CDR3 nucleotides read TGCGCCAGCAGCTTGGCCAAGAAAGGACAGGGGGATTCTGACACTGAAGCTTTCTTT. The encoded protein is CASSLAKKGQGDSDTEAFF.

This clonotype was picked up a small number of times. J is TRBJ2-7 and V is TRBV7-9, with a possible D match to TRBD2 (5 bases). Germline V gene data show CDR1 as SEHNR and CDR2 as FQNEAQ (reference sequence). Trimming cost V 3 bases and J 3 bases, with 12 bases left between them. The CDR3 totals 14 residues. Here the CDR3 reads CASSFRGSHYEQYF. DNA of the CDR3: TGTGCCAGCAGCTTCCGGGGTTCACACTACGAGCAGTACTTC.

This clonotype was picked up a small number of times. This chain uses TRBV4-1 with TRBJ1-2, with a tentative D call TRBD1 (6 bases). The ends were cut back, 9 bases at V and 0 bases at J, with 17 bases in the middle. The CDR3 runs to 15 residues. Per germline, CDR1 MGHRA and CDR2 YSYEKL. CDR3 sequence: CASIRQEGANYGYTF. CDR3 nucleotides: TGCGCCAGTATTCGACAGGAGGGAGCTAACTATGGCTACACCTTC.

In its sample, this clonotype was seen a few times. This chain uses TRBV18 with TRBJ1-1; D gene ambiguous. The ends were cut back, 5 bases at V and 4 bases at J, with 14 bases in the middle. CDR1 is KGHSH, CDR2 LQKENI, per germline. This CDR3 comprises 14 residues. The chain's CDR3 is CASSTTPGSTEAFF. CDR3 DNA sequence: TGTGCCAGCTCAACCACACCGGGCAGCACTGAAGCTTTCTTT.

The J gene is TRBJ2-7, the V gene TRBV24-1, with D possibly called TRBD1 or TRBD2 (5 bases each). The CDR3 loop spans 13 amino acids. Per the germline V gene, CDR1 is KGHDR and CDR2 is SFDVKD. The germline V and J ends were trimmed by 4 bases and 0 bases, with 6 bases remaining between them. The CDR3: CATSEGVSYEQYF. CDR3 DNA: TGTGCCACCAGTGAGGGGGTCTCCTACGAGCAGTACTTC.

This clonotype was counted a few times. The chain employs TRBV20-1 and TRBJ2-1; 13 bases line up with TRBD2. V was clipped by 0 bases and J by 6 bases; unmatched bases: 11. The CDR3 has 18 residues. The germline V gene encodes CDR1 DFQATT and CDR2 SNEGSKA (reference sequence). The CDR3 reads CSARDSRLAGGRSNEQFF. As DNA, the CDR3 is TGCAGTGCTAGAGATTCCCGACTAGCGGGAGGTCGGAGCAATGAGCAGTTCTTC.

J is TRBJ2-2 and V is TRBV20-1; TRBD2 agrees at 7 bases. After removal of 3 bases from V and 7 bases from J, the junction contained 2 bases not matched to a gene. Germline V CDR1 and CDR2: DFQATT, SNEGSKA (reference sequence). The CDR3 contains 12 residues. The DNA for the CDR3 is TGCAGTGCTAGGACTAGCCACGGGGAGCTGTTTTTT. It yields the protein CSARTSHGELFF.

This clonotype was observed at least ten times. The V call is TRBV3-1, the J call TRBJ2-7; tentatively, D is TRBD1 or TRBD2 (5 bases each). Looked up from germline, CDR1 is LGHDT and CDR2 is YNNKEL (reference sequence). Trimming removed 3 bases at V and 2 bases at J, with 14 bases between. The CDR3 runs to 15 residues. CDR3 protein: CASSQGPTRTYEQYF. The CDR3 bases are TGTGCCAGCAGCCAGGGACCCACCAGAACCTACGAGCAGTACTTC.

This clonotype occurred many times. J is TRBJ2-7 and V is TRBV27; D uncertain. V lost 5 bases to trimming and J lost 2 bases, with 10 bases between them. Germline V gives CDR1 MNHEY, CDR2 SMNVEV (reference sequence). The CDR3 is made up of 13 amino acids. CDR3 residues: CASSRTDPYEQYF. For the CDR3, the DNA is TGTGCCAGCAGTCGGACGGACCCCTACGAGCAGTACTTC.

The chain uses TRBV5-1 and TRBJ2-2; TRBD2 might be the D (6 bases). Germline V lookup: CDR1 SGHRS, CDR2 YFSETQ. The CDR3 runs 16 residues. Trimming stripped 3 bases from V and 1 base from J, with 13 bases between. CDR3 residues: CASSSSFSGNTGELFF. In DNA, the CDR3 is TGCGCCAGCAGCTCGTCTTTTAGCGGGAACACCGGGGAGCTGTTTTTT.

Concerning this clonotype itself: With a much larger clone just one base away, this may be a read error. The V and J genes are TRBV6-1 and TRBJ2-7; 9 bases fit TRBD1. Germline values: CDR1 MNHNS, CDR2 SASEGT. The CDR3 has 14 residues. V was pared by 11 bases and J by 3 bases, with 11 bases of the junction left unmatched. The CDR3 spells CAAEEGTGFYEQYF. CDR3 coding DNA: TGTGCCGCCGAGGAAGGGACAGGGTTCTACGAGCAGTACTTC.

This clonotype was seen more than once but under ten times. J is TRBJ2-7 and V is TRBV5-6; D is ambiguous. CDR3 length: 12 residues. CDR1 is SGHDT and CDR2 is YYEEEE in the germline V gene. V was trimmed by 7 bases and J by 2 bases, leaving 10 bases between them. The DNA for the CDR3 is TGTGCCAGCTGTGGGGTAACCTACGAGCAGTACTTC. Residues: CASCGVTYEQYF.

The chain carries TRBV6-5 and TRBJ1-1; 7 nucleotides align to TRBD1. V lost 3 bases, J lost 9 bases, and 4 bases stayed unmatched. Per the germline V gene, CDR1 is MNHEY and CDR2 is SVGAGI. This CDR3 has 12 amino acids. This CDR3 reads CASSYKTGQAFF. The DNA for the CDR3 is TGTGCCAGCAGTTATAAGACAGGGCAAGCTTTCTTT.